Sequencing of this T cell receptor beta chain was carried out in a study of control samples from healthy donors and cancer patients. The CDR3 consists of 18 residues. Germline assignment: CDR1 MGHDK and CDR2 SYGVNS. V gave up 1 base and J gave up 0 bases, with 16 bases separating them. The assay was immunoSEQ multiplex PCR, and TCRdb's table has in-frame clones only and misses some. This table holds some 100,000 clones, about 85% found once. In its sample, this clone was seen once. The clonotype was recovered from a woman aged 45-65 years in good health. Sequenced: blood. The chain recombines TRBV25-1 with TRBJ2-1; D might be TRBD2 (6 bases). DNA of the CDR3: TGTGCCAGCAGTGAATCGGGGGTAGAGGGGTTCTCCTACAATGAGCAGTTCTTC. It codes for CASSESGVEGFSYNEQFF.